This record looks at one T cell receptor (beta chain) sequence and its context. What this receptor recognizes is not known. Qualities for individual bases were not recorded, and no much larger clone is one base off. All donors were healthy Caucasians. Using Miltenyi CD45RO+ enrichment and human naive T-cell isolation kits, memory (CD45RO+) and naive T cells were isolated from PBMC. This specimen comes from a study of identical twins (dated by TCRdb to the mid-2010s). Regarding the study in general: The study deep-sequenced TCR alpha and beta repertoires from monozygotic twins, unrelated adults of various ages and cord blood to test whether fetal clonotypes persist. Replicate twin experiments were performed at different times using different library preparation protocols to rule out contamination.

Broad study findings and their caveats: Because the same donors could not be followed over many years, the conclusions depended on cross-sectional statistical analysis. Abundant cord blood beta clonotypes carried fewer insertions; young adult naive repertoires showed a weaker similar trend, while memory repertoires showed none. Excess twin sharing in beta out-of-frame sequences was weaker because fewer shared sequences lowered the signal-to-noise ratio. Compared with coincidental sharing between unrelated individuals, an excess of low generation-probability sequences was observed among out-of-frame TCR alpha sequences shared between twins. Invariant T cells such as MAIT and iNKT could partly confound zero-insertion analyses, although diverse VJ usage argued against such confounding for most clonotypes. In monozygotic twins, out-of-frame TCR alpha sharing was systematically underestimated by recombination models, although the models agreed with sharing between unrelated individuals.

The method behind the library was 5' RACE. Sequenced using an Illumina HiSeq 2000. A universal primer binding site was introduced by template switching, and a unique molecular identifier was present in the final cDNA, enabling accurate counting of TCR cDNA molecules. First-strand cDNA for TCR alpha and beta chains was synthesized from specific primers in the conserved constant-segment region. To control for contamination, each cDNA library was double barcoded with a SMART-Mk sample barcode plus Illumina barcodes. TruSeq adapter sequences, together with Illumina sample barcodes, were added in two successive PCR steps. The TCR alpha and beta cDNA libraries were sequenced on the Illumina HiSeq platform using custom primers. Per the source publication's procedure: Unique molecular identifiers were extracted from raw reads with MiGEC, and CDR3 positions were determined with MiXCR. For each individual, recombination models were inferred using an EM algorithm with the repgenHMM and IGoR tools. Shared clonotypes were analyzed with the tcR package in R, and sharing was normalized by the product of cloneset sizes. To study raw recombination free of thymic and clonal selection effects, out-of-frame nonproductive sequences were analyzed. Through fastp at Q25 and MiXCR, TCRdb rebuilt clones from the public reads, retaining in-frame beta chains. Each entry is one CDR3 protein sequence, shown with its most common DNA and genes. TCRdb's processing, not the authors' own work, is the source of the V and J calls. This sample is represented by 200,000 to 250,000 distinct CDR3 sequences; 11% to 15% of them were singletons. The leading ten clones occupy around 9.5% of the sample.

V is shortened by 1 base, J by 4 bases, and the region joining them spans 14 bases. The CDR3 runs 15 amino acids, cysteine and phenylalanine included. CDR3 DNA is the only sequence kept; it has 45 bases, read in frame from the first base. CDR1 and CDR2 (SGHDT, YYEEEE) derive from the germline V gene. Recombination joined TRBV5-6 with TRBJ2-5; TRBD1 is a weak D gene call, 7 bases matching. Sequenced material: memory (CD45RO+) T cells sorted from blood. Taken with the paper, the label for cell subset or site translates to: CD45RO+ enriched T cells. The source of this sequence is a woman in her late teens or twenties in good health. The CDR3 region has the sequence CASSLMRGRGETQYF. The DNA is as follows: TGTGCCAGCAGCTTGATGAGGGGGCGGGGAGAGACCCAGTACTTC.